The next 25 T cell receptor beta chains were all read from a single sample in a study of blood T cell repertoires in COVID-19. This table comes from immunoSEQ multiplex PCR, and its TCRdb copy is limited to in-frame clones, with some not included. The sample has about 84,000 clones, 83% seen once; the top ten hold over 30%. The sample was peripheral blood. Receptors originate from a man at least 80 years old with active or convalescent COVID-19.

The CDR3 is CASSYGLGTDTQYF. Written as DNA, the CDR3 is TGTGCCAGCAGTTATGGACTTGGCACAGATACGCAGTATTTT. The rearrangement joins TRBV6-5 to TRBJ2-3; perhaps TRBD2 as D (5 bases). CDR1 MNHEY and CDR2 SVGAGI come from the germline V gene. The CDR3 is 14 residues long. Trimming took 3 bases from V and 1 from J, leaving 8 bases between them.

The V and J genes are TRBV24-1 and TRBJ2-5; D may be TRBD1 (5 bases). Germline V gene sequence: CDR1 KGHDR, CDR2 SFDVKD. This CDR3 region has 14 residues. Trimming shortened V by 3 bases and J by 5 bases, and 12 bases separated the two germline ends. CDR3 loop: CATSDSRVGETQYF. The CDR3 coding sequence is TGTGCCACCAGTGATAGCAGGGTGGGGGAGACCCAGTACTTC.

V is TRBV5-1 and J is TRBJ2-7; 9 positions match TRBD2. CDR1 and CDR2 (germline): SGHRS, YFSETQ. The CDR3 loop spans 16 amino acids. V trimming: 4 bases; J trimming: 4 bases; junction bases outside the gene matches: 12. For the CDR3, the DNA is TGCGCCAGCAGCGGTGGCCCCGCGGGAGGGCCATACGAGCAGTACTTC. Amino acid sequence: CASSGGPAGGPYEQYF.

V and J are TRBV7-9 and TRBJ1-2; D possibly corresponds to TRBD1 (6 bases). V was cut by 1 base and J by 8 bases, with 8 bases left in between. Germline CDR1 and CDR2: SEHNR and FQNEAQ (reference sequence). The CDR3 covers 12 residues. CDR3 sequence reads: CASSLDRVGYTF. CDR3 nucleotide sequence: TGTGCCAGCAGCTTAGACAGGGTCGGCTACACCTTC.

This sequence joins TRBV2 and TRBJ2-5; 7 bases are a match to TRBD1. CDR3 length equals 17 residues. CDR1 is SNHLY and CDR2 is FYNNEI in the germline V gene. Trimming removed 6 bases from V and 3 bases from J; junction bases left unmatched: 16. CDR3 loop: CASRSRQGVMLKETQYF. CDR3 nucleotides: TGTGCCAGCAGGTCTCGACAGGGAGTCATGCTGAAAGAGACCCAGTACTTC.

The J gene is TRBJ2-7, the V gene TRBV29-1, with D tentatively TRBD1 (5 bases). This CDR3 region has 14 residues. The germline gives CDR1 SQVTM, CDR2 ANQGSEA. Trimming removed 6 bases at V and 4 bases at J, with 19 bases between. The CDR3 nucleotides read TGCAGCGTGCCCGTGCAGGGAAAATCATACGAGCAGTACTTC. Protein product: CSVPVQGKSYEQYF.

The J gene is TRBJ1-2, the V gene TRBV6-5; TRBD1 is a possible D gene (6 bases). CDR1 and CDR2 (germline): MNHEY, SVGAGI. The V end was cut by 8 bases, the J end by 5 bases, with 18 bases between. This CDR3 comprises 14 residues. For the CDR3, the DNA is TGTGCCAGCCTGACGTTTGGACAGAATTATGGCTACACCTTC. It encodes CASLTFGQNYGYTF.

This chain joins TRBV2 and TRBJ2-7; D is perhaps TRBD2 (5 bases). CDR1 and CDR2 (germline): SNHLY, FYNNEI. The CDR3 is made up of 17 amino acids. The germline V and J ends were trimmed by 8 bases and 5 bases, with 28 bases remaining between them. DNA for the CDR3: TGTGCCAGCCACCTTGGAAACATAGGATCGTTCGGGGACGAGCAGTACTTC. Amino acid sequence: CASHLGNIGSFGDEQYF.

The chain links TRBV7-9 to TRBJ1-6, with 8 bases identical to TRBD1. The ends lost 5 bases at V and 10 bases at J; junction bases unmatched: 4. The CDR3 totals 13 residues. Germline CDR1 is SEHNR and CDR2 is FQNEAQ (reference sequence). CDR3 coding DNA: TGTGCCAGCAGCACAGGACAGGGATCACCCCTCCACTTT. It codes for CASSTGQGSPLHF.

This clone was recorded a few times. V is TRBV5-6 and J is TRBJ1-2; perhaps TRBD1 as D (5 bases). Germline lookup yields CDR1 SGHDT and CDR2 YYEEEE. The CDR3 is 14 amino acids. Deletions cut 0 bases from V and 7 bases from J, with 13 bases between. This chain's CDR3 is CASSLVRGGRGYTF. In DNA, the CDR3 is TGTGCCAGCAGCTTGGTTAGGGGCGGTCGTGGCTACACCTTC.

V usage is TRBV5-1 and J usage is TRBJ1-5; weak D call: TRBD1 (6 bases). Trimming stripped 4 bases from V and 5 bases from J, with 22 bases between. CDR3 length: 17 residues. Germline V lookup: CDR1 SGHRS, CDR2 YFSETQ. In nucleotides, the CDR3 is TGCGCCAGCAGCGATAACCGTCCGGGACAATTTCATCAGCCCCAGCATTTT. Translation gives CASSDNRPGQFHQPQHF.

The chain joins TRBV4-1 to TRBJ1-1, with D unclear. CDR3 length equals 14 residues. The germline CDR1 and CDR2 sequences are MGHRA and YSYEKL. Trimming took 1 base from V and 0 from J, leaving 6 bases between them. CDR3 bases: TGCGCCAGCAGCCAAGCAGACATGAACACTGAAGCTTTCTTT. It translates to CASSQADMNTEAFF.

V and J are TRBV28 and TRBJ1-5; D is uncertain. The germline V gene has CDR1 MDHEN and CDR2 SYDVKM. The CDR3 consists of 12 residues. The ends were cut back, 7 bases at V and 7 bases at J, with 11 bases in the middle. The DNA for the CDR3 is TGTGCCAGCAAGGAGTTTTCCCAGCCCCAGCATTTT. It codes for CASKEFSQPQHF.

This clone was detected only once. V is TRBV7-9 and J is TRBJ1-1; possible D gene TRBD1, 5 bases. The CDR3 contains 12 residues. The germline CDR1 and CDR2 sequences are SEHNR and FQNEAQ (reference sequence). The germline V and J ends were trimmed by 6 bases and 1 base, with 6 bases remaining between them. Here the CDR3 reads CASRQGNTEAFF. The CDR3 nucleotides are TGTGCCAGCAGGCAGGGGAACACTGAAGCTTTCTTT.

The chain combines TRBV11-2 with TRBJ2-7; 10 bases are a match to TRBD1. The CDR3 length is 15 residues. The germline gives CDR1 SGHAT, CDR2 FQNNGV. Trimming cost V 5 bases and J 5 bases; bases outside gene matches: 9. CDR3 residues: CASSERTGGIDEQYF. The CDR3 region has the DNA TGTGCCAGCAGCGAAAGGACAGGGGGAATAGACGAGCAGTACTTC.

This chain links TRBV12-2 with TRBJ2-1; the table calls TRBD1, which could not be checked here. TRBV12-2 is annotated as a pseudogene. This CDR3 has 16 residues. This chain's CDR3 is CASRSGGTGGSNEQFF. Here the CDR3 DNA reads TGTGCAAGTCGCTCCGGGGGGACAGGGGGATCCAATGAGCAGTTCTTC.

This clone was detected only once. The DNA of the CDR3 is TGTGCCAGCGGAGTAGGAGGGGGGGAGTATCAGCCCCAGCATTTT. Translated, it gives CASGVGGGEYQPQHF. V usage is TRBV7-8 and J usage is TRBJ1-5; the D gene is possibly TRBD1 (6 bases). The CDR3 is made up of 15 amino acids. V was cut by 8 bases and J by 5 bases, with 19 bases left in between. Germline CDR1 SGHVS, CDR2 FQNEAQ.

This clone was seen just once. The chain employs TRBV19 and TRBJ1-4, with 7 bases fitting TRBD1. Germline trimming cut 6 bases from V and 4 bases from J; bases unmatched to any gene: 8. The V gene's germline CDR1 is LNHDA and CDR2 SQIVND (reference sequence). This CDR3 is 15 amino acids long. The CDR3 nucleotides are TGTGCCAGTAGCAACACGGGACAGTTTAATGAAAAACTGTTTTTT. Translating it yields CASSNTGQFNEKLFF.

The chain is built from TRBV6-5 and TRBJ1-3, with TRBD1 as a possible D gene (6 bases). V lost 9 bases and J lost 1, with 10 bases in between. Germline CDR1 and CDR2: MNHEY and SVGAGI. This CDR3 spans 13 amino acids. The CDR3 DNA reads TGTGCCAGTAAACAGGGATCTGGAAACACCATATATTTT. Translating it yields CASKQGSGNTIYF.

This CDR3 reads CASLASSYNEQFF. The CDR3 DNA follows: TGTGCCAGCCTAGCTTCCTCCTACAATGAGCAGTTCTTC. The V call is TRBV28, the J call TRBJ2-1; D might be TRBD2 (5 bases). Germline V CDR1 and CDR2: MDHEN, SYDVKM. V lost 8 bases and J 0 bases, leaving 8 bases between the germline ends. CDR3 length: 13 residues. The full variable domain, rest sourced from reference TRBV28 and TRBJ2-1, is DVKVTQSSRYLVKRTGEKVFLECVQDMDHENMFWYRQDPGLGLRLIYFSYDVKMKEKGDIPEGYSVSREKKERFSLILESASTNQTSMYLCASLASSYNEQFFGPGTRLTVL.

This sequence joins TRBV5-1 and TRBJ2-3, with no clear D. V was clipped by 4 bases and J by 3 bases, with 6 bases between them. Germline lookup yields CDR1 SGHRS and CDR2 YFSETQ. The CDR3 loop spans 12 amino acids. The CDR3 nucleotides are TGCGCCAGCAGCCCCTCTACAGATACGCAGTATTTT. Translation gives CASSPSTDTQYF.

The chain carries TRBV12-3 or TRBV12-4 and TRBJ1-1; D gene uncertain. The V end was cut by 7 bases, the J end by 0 bases, with 9 bases between. The CDR3 sequence is 13 residues long. The CDR3 sequence is CASTRGLNTEAFF. The DNA for the CDR3 is TGTGCCAGCACCCGGGGTTTGAACACTGAAGCTTTCTTT.

This clone was seen just once. The rearrangement joins TRBV7-3 to TRBJ2-3; TRBD1 is a possible D gene (5 bases). Germline V gene data show CDR1 as SGHTA and CDR2 as FQGTGA. The CDR3 loop spans 17 amino acids. Between the trimmed V and J ends, which lost 3 bases and 0 bases, there was a span of 16 bases. For the CDR3, the DNA is TGTGCCAGCAGCTTCAAAGGGGCAGGGTCTAGCACAGATACGCAGTATTTT. Translated, it gives CASSFKGAGSSTDTQYF.

V is TRBV6-5 and J is TRBJ2-2; 7 nucleotides align to TRBD1. Trimming took 8 bases from V and 6 from J; bases not matched to a gene: 9. The V gene's germline CDR1 is MNHEY and CDR2 SVGAGI. CDR3 length: 14 amino acids. The CDR3 DNA is TGTGCCAGCCATCACTCTCAGGGGGCCGGGGAGCTGTTTTTT. Translating gives CASHHSQGAGELFF.

V gene TRBV6-4 combines with J gene TRBJ2-1, with D tentatively TRBD2 (5 bases). V lost 2 bases and J 7 bases, leaving 9 bases between the germline ends. The CDR3 loop spans 13 amino acids. Germline loops: CDR1 MRHNA, CDR2 SNTAGT. The CDR3 nucleotides are TGTGCCAGCAGTGACCTAGCATCTAATGAGCAGTTCTTC. This gives the protein CASSDLASNEQFF.